The clone carrying this TCR beta chain was found many times. Its antigen is not known. The study amplified TCR beta CDR3 regions using RNA transcripts. First-round RT-PCR employed HTBI primers, with a second-round multiplex PCR after it. TCRdb re-called the multiplex PCR reads with MiXCR, one entry per CDR3 protein. This sample has approximately 380,000 distinct CDR3 sequences, with around 20% found just once. The V end was cut by 0 bases, the J end by 3 bases, with 11 bases between. This CDR3 comprises 15 residues. Per the germline V gene, CDR1 is LGHNA and CDR2 is YNFKEQ. The data belong to a study of Graves' ophthalmopathy and Graves' hyperthyroidism. General study results and limits: The majority of expanded thyroid clonotypes above 0.001 frequency also occurred in blood.

This receptor was taken from a woman in her late teens or twenties with stable Graves' hyperthyroidism. V and J are TRBV4-2 and TRBJ1-1; weak D call: TRBD1 (5 bases). What was sequenced was peripheral blood. The CDR3 DNA reads as TGTGCCAGCAGCCAAGAGGCAGGGCGGGACACTGAAGCTTTCTTT. Translation gives CASSQEAGRDTEAFF.